The subject of this entry is one TCR beta chain. Its antigen is not known. Per germline, CDR1 SGHKS and CDR2 YYEKEE (reference sequence). Trimming took 4 bases from V and 4 from J, leaving 17 bases between them. This CDR3 has 15 residues. The PCR was carried out with 60 Vbeta primers and 13 Jbeta primers. Using immunoSEQ multiplex PCR, the repertoire was profiled, and TCRdb retains in-frame clones only, with some absent. In the table there are 150,000 to 200,000 clones, 75% to 90% of which are singletons. The sample originates from a study of cytomegalovirus exposure and HLA in healthy donors. Points from the study as a whole: Reports credit the classifier with highly specific, highly sensitive diagnosis of cytomegalovirus status. A missense variant in DCLRE1C was later tied to TCR beta V- and J-gene trimming.

The chain carries TRBV5-5 and TRBJ1-2; TRBD1 is a possible D gene (5 bases). Sequencing was performed on PBMCs. This TCR derives from a girl aged 10 to 17 in good health and CMV-seropositive. The CDR3 here is CASSPGWRGTYGYTF. DNA for the CDR3: TGTGCCAGCAGCCCCGGGTGGAGGGGTACCTATGGCTACACCTTC.